This T cell receptor (beta chain) was recorded in a study of T cells in localized non-small cell lung cancer. V dropped 3 bases and J dropped 4; count of bases not matched to a gene: 5. Germline CDR1 is LGHNA and CDR2 is YNFKEQ. The CDR3 covers 14 residues. The protocol was immunoSEQ multiplex PCR, while the TCRdb copy is restricted to in-frame clones and leaves out a portion. This sample yields some 41,000 clones, of which about 80% are seen a single time; 7.8% belongs to the top ten. The chain links TRBV4-2 to TRBJ2-7; 8 positions match TRBD1. The receptor was derived from a man aged 40 to 69 with stage II lung adenocarcinoma. This specimen was PBMCs, taken before any cancer treatment. The CDR3 here is CASSHARQGYEQYF. The CDR3 DNA sequence: TGTGCCAGCAGCCATGCCCGACAGGGGTACGAGCAGTACTTC.